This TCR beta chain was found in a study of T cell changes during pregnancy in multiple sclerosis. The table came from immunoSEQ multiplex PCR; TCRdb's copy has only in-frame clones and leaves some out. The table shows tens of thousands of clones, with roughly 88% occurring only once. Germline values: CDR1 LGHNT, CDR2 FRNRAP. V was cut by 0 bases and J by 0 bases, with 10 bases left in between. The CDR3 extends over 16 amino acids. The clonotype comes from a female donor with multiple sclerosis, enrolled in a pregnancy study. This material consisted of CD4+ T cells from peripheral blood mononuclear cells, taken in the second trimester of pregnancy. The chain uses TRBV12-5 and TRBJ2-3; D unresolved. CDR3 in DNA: TGTGCTAGTGGTTTGGTACGGTCCGTTAGCACAGATACGCAGTATTTT. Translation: CASGLVRSVSTDTQYF.